This record looks at one TCR beta chain sequence and its context. Its antigen is undetermined. The data belong to a study of cytomegalovirus exposure and HLA in healthy donors. Study summary: Among several hundred genotyped donors, around 82% fell in the Caucasian-associated ancestry cluster. General study points: Several of the most significant clusters appeared linked to common viral pathogens, based on a later analysis. A later analysis reportedly found fewer N-insertions in an Asian-associated ancestry cluster than the approximately 700-donor mean.

V lost 2 bases and J 0 bases, leaving 17 bases between the germline ends. This CDR3 comprises 17 residues. Germline V gene data show CDR1 as LNHNV and CDR2 as YYDKDF (reference sequence). The primer mix had 60 Vbeta and 13 Jbeta primers. Data came from immunoSEQ multiplex PCR; TCRdb stores just in-frame clones and leaves some out. The sample holds 160,000 or so clones, over 80% seen once. This receptor was obtained from a man in his fifties in good health and CMV-seropositive. This chain connects TRBV15 to TRBJ2-7, with D possibly being TRBD2 (6 bases). The sample consisted of PBMCs. In DNA form, the CDR3 reads TGTGCCACCAGCAGACCACTCGGGGGAGCGATCTCCTACGAGCAGTACTTC. The encoded protein is CATSRPLGGAISYEQYF.